The clone carrying this T cell receptor (beta chain) came up once. This entry is derived from a study of blood T cell repertoires in COVID-19. Study-level background: The study drew acute and convalescent COVID-19 samples from the United States, Italy and Spain. T cells, B-cell-depleted T cells, or PBMCs provided the cDNA or gDNA that served as material.

The CDR3 is 16 amino acids. Trimming took 1 base from V and 4 from J; bases not matched to a gene: 7. Germline assignment: CDR1 SGHNT and CDR2 YENEEA. Produced via immunoSEQ multiplex PCR; TCRdb's table is partial and in-frame only. This sample has about 150,000 clones, with 84% found just once. The sequenced material came from PBMCs or T cells enriched from blood (not recorded which). This chain joins TRBV11-3 and TRBJ2-1; 7 nucleotides match TRBD1. This sequence was found in a woman between 45 and 60 years old who had been exposed to COVID-19. The CDR3 region is CASSLVATGLYNEQFF. Here the CDR3 DNA reads TGTGCCAGCAGCTTAGTGGCGACAGGGCTGTACAATGAGCAGTTCTTC.